This T cell receptor beta chain was found in a study of CD8 T cells in Susac syndrome. Whole-study findings and limits: Clonal expansion was present among Susac CD8+ cells. This expansion reached its peak in TEMRA cells and in active patients.

The CDR3 is 13 amino acids. Trimming stripped 5 bases from V and 3 bases from J, with 10 bases between. Germline V lookup: CDR1 SGHTA, CDR2 FQGNSA. Comment on this clonotype: Its specificity is unknown.

Random hexamers served to reverse transcribe roughly 0.45 to 1 ug RNA. Across 54 Vbeta and 13 Jbeta, TCR beta CDR3 was amplified with immunoSEQ multiplex PCR. TCRdb independently ran MiXCR on the immunoSEQ multiplex PCR reads; one entry per CDR3 protein. This sample yields fewer than 80,000 distinct CDR3 sequences, of which approximately 93% are seen a single time; about 0.48% belongs to the top ten. TEMRA cells were FACS-enriched and CD8+ and CD4+ T cells negatively isolated. The clonotype was recovered from a human donor with Susac syndrome. The sequencing input was CD8+ T cells from PBMCs. The V and J genes are TRBV7-2 and TRBJ1-1; D gene unclear. For the CDR3, the DNA is TGTGCCAGCAGCCTAGGCAAGTACACTGAAGCTTTCTTT. It translates to CASSLGKYTEAFF.